The 2 T cell receptor beta chains presented below share a single source sample, sequenced in a study of T cells after somatic rescue of genetic block. The repertoire was sequenced with immunoSEQ multiplex PCR; TCRdb's copy has only in-frame clones and lacks some. The profile shows 11,000 to 15,000 clones, more than 70% of them singletons. Sequencing used peripheral blood mononuclear cells (PBMCs). The source of these receptors is a young man.

The chain couples TRBV7-9 to TRBJ1-6; no reliable D call. Per germline, CDR1 SEHNR and CDR2 FQNEAQ (reference sequence). The CDR3 consists of 14 residues. Trimming removed 3 bases from V and 7 bases from J, with 10 bases in between. CDR3: CASSFKRTNSPLHF. The DNA for the CDR3 is TGTGCCAGCAGCTTTAAGAGGACCAATTCACCCCTCCACTTT.

The V call is TRBV10-3, the J call TRBJ2-3, with 7 nucleotides matching TRBD1. The length of the CDR3 is 14 residues. Germline CDR1 is ENHRY and CDR2 is SYGVKD. The junction had 4 bases not matched to a gene; V was cut back by 6 bases and J by 1 base. CDR3 sequence: CAISRDSRTDTQYF. The DNA of the CDR3 is TGTGCCATCAGCCGGGACAGTCGCACAGATACGCAGTATTTT.